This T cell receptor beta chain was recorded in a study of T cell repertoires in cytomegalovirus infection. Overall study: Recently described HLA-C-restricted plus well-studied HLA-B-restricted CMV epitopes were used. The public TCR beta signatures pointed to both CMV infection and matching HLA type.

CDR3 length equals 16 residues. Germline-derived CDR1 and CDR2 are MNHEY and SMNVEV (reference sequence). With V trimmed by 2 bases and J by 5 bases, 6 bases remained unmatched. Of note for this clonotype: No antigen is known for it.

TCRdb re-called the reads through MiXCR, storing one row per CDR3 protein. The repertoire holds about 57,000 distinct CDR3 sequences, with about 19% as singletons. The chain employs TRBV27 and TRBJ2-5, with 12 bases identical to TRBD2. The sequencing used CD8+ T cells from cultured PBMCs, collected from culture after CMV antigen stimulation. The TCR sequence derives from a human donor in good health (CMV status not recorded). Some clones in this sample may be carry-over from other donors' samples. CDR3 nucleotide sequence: TGTGCCAGCAGTTTAGCTAGCGGGGGGGCCTGGGAGACCCAGTACTTC. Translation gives CASSLASGGAWETQYF.